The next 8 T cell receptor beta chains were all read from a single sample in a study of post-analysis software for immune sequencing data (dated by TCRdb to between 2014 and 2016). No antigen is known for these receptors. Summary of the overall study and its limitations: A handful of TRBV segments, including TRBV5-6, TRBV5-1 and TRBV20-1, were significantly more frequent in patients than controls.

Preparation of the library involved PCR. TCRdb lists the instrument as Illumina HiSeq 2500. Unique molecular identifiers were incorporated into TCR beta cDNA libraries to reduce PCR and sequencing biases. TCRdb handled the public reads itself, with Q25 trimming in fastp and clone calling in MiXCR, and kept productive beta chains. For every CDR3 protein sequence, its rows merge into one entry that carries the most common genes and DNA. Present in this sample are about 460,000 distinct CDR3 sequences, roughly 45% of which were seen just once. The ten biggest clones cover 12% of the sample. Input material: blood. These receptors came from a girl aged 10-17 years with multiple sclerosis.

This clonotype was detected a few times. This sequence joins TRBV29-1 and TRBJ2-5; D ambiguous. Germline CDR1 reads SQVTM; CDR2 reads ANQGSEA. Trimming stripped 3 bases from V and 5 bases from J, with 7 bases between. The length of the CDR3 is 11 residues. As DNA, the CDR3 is TGCAGCGTTGATAGTTTGGAGACCCAGTACTTC. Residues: CSVDSLETQYF.

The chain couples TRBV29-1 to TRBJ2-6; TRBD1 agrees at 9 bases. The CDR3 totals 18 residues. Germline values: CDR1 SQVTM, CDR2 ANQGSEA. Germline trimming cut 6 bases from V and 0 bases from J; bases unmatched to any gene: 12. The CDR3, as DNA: TGCAGCGTCCGTTTAAGGGGACAGGGACTCTCTGGGGCCAACGTCCTGACTTTC. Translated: CSVRLRGQGLSGANVLTF.

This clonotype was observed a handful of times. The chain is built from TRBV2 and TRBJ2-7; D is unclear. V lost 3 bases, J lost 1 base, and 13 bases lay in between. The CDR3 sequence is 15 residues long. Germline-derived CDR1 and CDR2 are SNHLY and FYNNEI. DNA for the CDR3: TGTGCCAGCAGTGAGGGGATTACTCGATCCTACGAGCAGTACTTC. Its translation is CASSEGITRSYEQYF.

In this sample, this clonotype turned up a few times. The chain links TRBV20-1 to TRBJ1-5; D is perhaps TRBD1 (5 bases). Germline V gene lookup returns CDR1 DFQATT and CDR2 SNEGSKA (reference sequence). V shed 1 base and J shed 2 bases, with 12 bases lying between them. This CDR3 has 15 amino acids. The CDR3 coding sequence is TGCAGTGCTAGAGTACCCAGGGAAGGCAATCAGCCCCAGCATTTT. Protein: CSARVPREGNQPQHF.

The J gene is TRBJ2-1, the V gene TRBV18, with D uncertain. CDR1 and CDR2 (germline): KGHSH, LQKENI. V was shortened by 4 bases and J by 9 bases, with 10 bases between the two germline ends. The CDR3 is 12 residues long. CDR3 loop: CASSLLLGEQFF. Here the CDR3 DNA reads TGTGCCAGCTCACTTCTGCTGGGTGAGCAGTTCTTC.

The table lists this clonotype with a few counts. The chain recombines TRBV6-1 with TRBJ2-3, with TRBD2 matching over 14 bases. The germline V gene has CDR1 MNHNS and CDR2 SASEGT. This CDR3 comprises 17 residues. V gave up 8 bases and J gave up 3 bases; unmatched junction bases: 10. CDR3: CASGTQGTSGRTDTQYF. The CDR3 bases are TGTGCCAGCGGTACGCAAGGGACTAGCGGGAGAACAGATACGCAGTATTTT.

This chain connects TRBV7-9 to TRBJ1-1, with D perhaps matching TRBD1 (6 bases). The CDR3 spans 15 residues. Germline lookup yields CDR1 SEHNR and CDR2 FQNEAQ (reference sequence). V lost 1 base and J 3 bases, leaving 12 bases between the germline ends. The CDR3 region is CASSLVGGGDTEAFF. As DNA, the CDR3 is TGTGCCAGCAGCTTAGTGGGGGGCGGCGACACTGAAGCTTTCTTT.

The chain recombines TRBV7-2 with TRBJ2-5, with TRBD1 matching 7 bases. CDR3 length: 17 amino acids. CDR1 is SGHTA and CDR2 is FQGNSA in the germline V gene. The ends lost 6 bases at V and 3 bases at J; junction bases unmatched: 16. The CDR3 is CASSSAAGGGMEETQYF. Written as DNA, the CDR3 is TGTGCCAGCAGTTCAGCGGCAGGGGGTGGTATGGAAGAGACCCAGTACTTC.